The present T cell receptor (beta chain) was sequenced within a study of blood T cell repertoires in COVID-19. Study-wide background: Samples representing acute and convalescent COVID-19 were sourced from the United States, Italy and Spain.

Only in-frame clones appear in the TCRdb table, and some are missing; sequencing was by immunoSEQ multiplex PCR. Found here are about 260,000 clones, 85% to 90% of them singletons; the top ten hold roughly 4%. Those who participated ranged in age from roughly 18 to 89 years and resided in about two dozen US areas. Participant reports of clinical history set cohort assignment. This CDR3 has 14 amino acids. V usage is TRBV7-5 and J usage is TRBJ1-1. TRBV7-5 is reported as a pseudogene. The source of this sequence is a woman in her 30s with acute COVID-19. Sequenced sample: PBMCs or T cells enriched from blood (not recorded which). CDR3 amino acids: CVRSLGGGNTEAFF. CDR3 sequence (DNA): TGTGTCAGAAGCTTAGGAGGAGGGAACACTGAAGCTTTCTTT.